The 4 T cell receptor beta chains listed next were all sequenced from one sample in a study of T cell responses to AZD1222 COVID-19 vaccine. Some clones are missing from TCRdb's copy, which holds only in-frame ones; the method was immunoSEQ multiplex PCR. The sample shows roughly 160,000 clones, roughly 92% of them seen only once. Specimen: peripheral blood, collected on day 0 of AZD1222 vaccination. The receptors derive from an adult in good health.

The chain links TRBV2 to TRBJ1-5; a weak D match, TRBD1 (5 bases). This CDR3 is built from 15 residues. The V and J ends lost 6 bases and 2 bases respectively, with 14 bases between them. The germline CDR1 and CDR2 sequences are SNHLY and FYNNEI. The CDR3 nucleotides are TGTGCCAGCAGGGGGGAGGGGATACGCAATCAGCCCCAGCATTTT. It encodes CASRGEGIRNQPQHF.

This sequence joins TRBV19 and TRBJ1-2, with 7 bases matching TRBD1. CDR1 is LNHDA, CDR2 SQIVND, per germline (reference sequence). V lost 7 bases and J lost 5; bases outside the gene matches: 10. The CDR3 extends over 14 amino acids. This CDR3 reads CASTRQGGLYGYTF. CDR3 DNA sequence: TGTGCCAGTACCCGACAGGGAGGACTATATGGCTACACCTTC.

The gene calls are TRBV5-1 and TRBJ2-3; either TRBD1 or TRBD2 may supply D (5 bases each). Trimming cost V 2 bases and J 0 bases, with 16 bases left between them. This CDR3 is built from 17 residues. The V gene's germline CDR1 is SGHRS and CDR2 YFSETQ. In DNA, the CDR3 is TGCGCCAGCAGCTTAAACCCCGGGACGGCTAGCACAGATACGCAGTATTTT. Translating it yields CASSLNPGTASTDTQYF.

The chain uses TRBV27 and TRBJ2-7; D possibly uses TRBD1 or TRBD2 (5 bases each). Trimming removed 2 bases from V and 4 bases from J, with 12 bases in between. This CDR3 contains 14 residues. Germline CDR1 and CDR2: MNHEY and SMNVEV (reference sequence). The CDR3 sequence: CASSLGGEIYEQYF. The CDR3 bases are TGTGCCAGCAGTTTAGGGGGAGAGATATACGAGCAGTACTTC.